The 20 T cell receptor beta chains listed next were all sequenced from one sample in a study of T cells after yellow fever vaccination. TCRdb re-derived calls from the 5' RACE reads in MiXCR, one entry per CDR3 protein. The sample lists 42,000 or so distinct CDR3 sequences; 6.8% were seen once. Sequenced material: CD8+ T cells not binding an NS4B(214-222) dextramer, sorted from PBMCs, taken 45 days after the yellow fever booster vaccination. These receptors came from a man aged 30 to 45 who received the YFV17D yellow fever vaccine.

This clonotype has a handful of counts. The J gene is TRBJ2-3, the V gene TRBV5-4; 12 nucleotides match TRBD2. This CDR3 is 16 amino acids long. V lost 4 bases to trimming and J lost 3 bases; unmatched junction nucleotides: 6. Looked up from germline, CDR1 is SGHNT and CDR2 is YYREEE (reference sequence). CDR3 in DNA: TGTGCCAGCAGCGGGACTAGCGGGTCACTAACAGATACGCAGTATTTT. The encoded protein is CASSGTSGSLTDTQYF.

This clonotype was observed at least ten times. The gene calls are TRBV11-2 and TRBJ2-1; D gene unclear. The CDR3 runs 11 residues. The V gene lost 4 bases and the J gene lost 12 bases, with 10 bases spanning the gap. Germline CDR1 is SGHAT and CDR2 is FQNNGV. This chain's CDR3 is CASSSTVGQFF. CDR3 bases: TGTGCCAGCAGCTCAACGGTAGGGCAGTTCTTC.

The table lists this clonotype with many counts. The chain links TRBV7-9 to TRBJ2-4; 7 positions agree with TRBD2. V dropped 5 bases and J dropped 8; count of bases not matched to a gene: 9. CDR1 is SEHNR and CDR2 is FQNEAQ in the germline V gene (reference sequence). The CDR3 contains 14 residues. The CDR3 nucleotides are TGTGCCAGCAGCCCTCAGCGGGCGGGGGACATTCAGTACTTC. Translation: CASSPQRAGDIQYF.

This clonotype showed up many times. The rearrangement uses TRBV11-2 and TRBJ2-3, with D possibly matching TRBD2 (5 bases). The V and J ends lost 8 bases and 2 bases respectively, with 14 bases between them. Germline CDR1 is SGHAT and CDR2 is FQNNGV. The CDR3 loop spans 14 amino acids. As DNA, the CDR3 is TGTGCCAGCGGACCGGGGTGGGCCACAGATACGCAGTATTTT. This sequence encodes CASGPGWATDTQYF.

In this sample, this clonotype turned up many times. The chain joins TRBV16 to TRBJ2-1; D is uncertain. The V end lost 2 bases, the J end lost 5 bases, and 7 bases lay between the germline ends. This CDR3 is built from 13 residues. Germline lookup yields CDR1 KGHSY and CDR2 FQNENV. This chain's CDR3 is CASSQGINNEQFF. The CDR3 DNA reads TGTGCCAGCAGCCAAGGGATAAACAATGAGCAGTTCTTC.

V usage is TRBV15 and J usage is TRBJ2-6; D call uncertain. The V and J ends lost 3 bases and 0 bases respectively, with 6 bases between them. CDR1 and CDR2 from the germline V gene are LNHNV and YYDKDF (reference sequence). There are 15 residues in the CDR3. The CDR3: CATSSGRSGANVLTF. CDR3 DNA sequence: TGTGCCACCAGCAGTGGACGCTCTGGGGCCAACGTCCTGACTTTC.

This rearrangement joins TRBV5-5 to TRBJ2-5, with 7 nucleotides matching TRBD2. With V trimmed by 2 bases and J by 1 base, 5 bases remained unmatched. The CDR3 consists of 15 residues. The germline gives CDR1 SGHKS, CDR2 YYEKEE (reference sequence). Here the CDR3 DNA reads TGTGCCAGCAGCTTTTACGGGAGGCCCCAAGAGACCCAGTACTTC. It specifies CASSFYGRPQETQYF.

There are many counts of this clonotype. The chain is built from TRBV11-2 and TRBJ2-7, with TRBD1 identical over 8 bases. Germline CDR1 is SGHAT and CDR2 is FQNNGV. This CDR3 has 14 residues. The ends lost 7 bases at V and 0 bases at J; junction bases unmatched: 5. DNA of the CDR3: TGTGCCAGCACTACAGGGGGGAGCTCCTACGAGCAGTACTTC. This encodes CASTTGGSSYEQYF.

This clonotype was recorded many times. The CDR3 DNA sequence: TGTGCCAGCAGGGGAGACAGCGAGCAGTTCTTC. Its translation: CASRGDSEQFF. The rearrangement links TRBV11-3 to TRBJ2-1, with D perhaps being TRBD1 or TRBD2 (5 bases each). From germline, CDR1 is SGHNT and CDR2 YENEEA. The V end was cut by 6 bases, the J end by 10 bases, with 10 bases between. This CDR3 comprises 11 residues.

There are many counts of this clonotype. The V gene is TRBV7-9, the J gene TRBJ2-3; TRBD2 is a possible D gene (6 bases). This CDR3 spans 15 amino acids. Germline loops: CDR1 SEHNR, CDR2 FQNEAQ (reference sequence). The V end was cut by 7 bases, the J end by 6 bases, with 20 bases between. The CDR3 coding sequence is TGTGCCAGCAACCCCCGCTACGGGAGAGGTGATACGCAGTATTTT. As protein: CASNPRYGRGDTQYF.

For this clonotype: Just one base apart from a much larger clone, this may be a read error. The CDR3 sequence: CATRDSGSDTQYF. The CDR3 nucleotides read TGTGCCACCCGGGACAGTGGCTCGGATACGCAGTATTTT. This chain connects TRBV15 to TRBJ2-3, with TRBD1 matching 7 bases. The trim removed 8 bases at V and 6 bases at J, leaving 8 bases unmatched. The CDR3 runs 13 residues. Germline assignment: CDR1 LNHNV and CDR2 YYDKDF (reference sequence).

This clonotype was found many times. The chain links TRBV11-2 to TRBJ2-7; unclear D gene. CDR3 length: 13 residues. Trimming stripped 2 bases from V and 6 bases from J, with 11 bases between. The germline gives CDR1 SGHAT, CDR2 FQNNGV. For the CDR3, the DNA is TGTGCCAGCAGCTTAATGCCTGAAACCGAGCAGTACTTC. It yields the protein CASSLMPETEQYF. Using reference TRBV11-2 and TRBJ2-7 for the parts outside the CDR3, the full variable domain is EAGVAQSPRYKIIEKRQSVAFWCNPISGHATLYWYQQILGQGPKLLIQFQNNGVVDDSQLPKDRFSAERLKGVDSTLKIQPAKLEDSAVYLCASSLMPETEQYFGPGTRLTVT.

This clonotype was seen at least ten times. J is TRBJ2-1 and V is TRBV6-1, with a tentative D call TRBD2 (5 bases). This CDR3 comprises 16 residues. V lost 4 bases and J 2 bases, leaving 15 bases between the germline ends. The V gene's germline CDR1 is MNHNS and CDR2 SASEGT. The CDR3 DNA is TGTGCCAGCAGTGGGGAGCCGAGCGGAGCCTACAATGAGCAGTTCTTC. This gives the protein CASSGEPSGAYNEQFF.

This clonotype was counted a single time. A much larger clone lies a single base off, so this may be a read error. The gene calls are TRBV3-1 and TRBJ2-1; perhaps TRBD2 as D (5 bases). V was shortened by 0 bases and J by 8 bases, with 14 bases between the two germline ends. The CDR3 has 15 amino acids. The V gene's germline CDR1 is LGHDT and CDR2 YNNKEL (reference sequence). CDR3 loop: CASSQELGLTHEQFF. The CDR3 bases are TGTGCCAGCAGCCAAGAGCTCGGACTCACCCATGAGCAGTTCTTC.

In this sample, this clonotype turned up many times. CDR3 bases: TGTGCCACCGGGGCGTACATTAGCACAGATACGCAGTATTTT. Its translation: CATGAYISTDTQYF. J is TRBJ2-3 and V is TRBV15, with D possibly matching TRBD1 (5 bases). This CDR3 comprises 14 residues. Trimming removed 8 bases from V and 0 bases from J, with 12 bases in between. Germline V gives CDR1 LNHNV, CDR2 YYDKDF (reference sequence).

The table lists this clonotype with many counts. The chain uses TRBV7-2 and TRBJ2-5; D gene uncertain. V lost 1 base and J 2 bases, leaving 8 bases between the germline ends. The V gene's germline CDR1 is SGHTA and CDR2 FQGNSA. The CDR3 sequence is 14 residues long. CDR3 protein: CASSLEVSQETQYF. CDR3 nucleotides: TGTGCCAGCAGCTTAGAAGTCAGTCAAGAGACCCAGTACTTC.

There are many counts of this clonotype. The V and J genes are TRBV6-4 and TRBJ1-5; D is uncertain. V lost 2 bases, J lost 3 bases, and 8 bases lay in between. The CDR3 sequence is 14 residues long. Germline CDR1 is MRHNA and CDR2 is SNTAGT. The CDR3 is CASSDGWTNQPQHF. DNA for the CDR3: TGTGCCAGCAGTGACGGGTGGACCAATCAGCCCCAGCATTTT.

Ten or more counts support this clonotype. The rearrangement joins TRBV15 to TRBJ2-2; 11 bases agree with TRBD2. Germline CDR1 is LNHNV and CDR2 is YYDKDF (reference sequence). V lost 2 bases and J lost 5; bases outside the gene matches: 4. This CDR3 has 16 amino acids. CDR3 nucleotide sequence: TGTGCCACCAGCAGACTAGCGGGAGGCGAAACCGGGGAGCTGTTTTTT. This gives the protein CATSRLAGGETGELFF.

This rearrangement joins TRBV15 to TRBJ2-3; no clear D. The V and J ends lost 4 bases and 2 bases respectively, with 7 bases between them. Germline loops: CDR1 LNHNV, CDR2 YYDKDF (reference sequence). The CDR3 length is 13 residues. This CDR3 is CATSTGDTDTQYF. In DNA form, the CDR3 reads TGTGCCACCAGCACTGGAGACACAGATACGCAGTATTTT.

The sample holds many counts of this clonotype. The gene calls are TRBV29-1 and TRBJ2-2; the D call may be TRBD1 or TRBD2 (5 bases each). Per germline, CDR1 SQVTM and CDR2 ANQGSEA. V lost 7 bases and J lost 4, with 13 bases in between. This CDR3 is 13 amino acids long. The CDR3 coding sequence is TGCAGCGCGGGGCCAGGGATCACCGGGGAGCTGTTTTTT. Protein sequence: CSAGPGITGELFF.